The 31 T cell receptor beta chains given below trace back to one sample, sequenced in a study of T cell responses to AZD1222 COVID-19 vaccine. Method: immunoSEQ multiplex PCR; TCRdb's copy keeps in-frame clones and lacks some. Of some 110,000 clones in the sample, roughly four fifths were seen once. Sequenced material: peripheral blood, taken on day 0 of AZD1222 vaccination. The receptor set was obtained from an adult in good health.

For the CDR3, the DNA is TGTGCCAGCTTCGGGGCTAGCACAGATACGCAGTATTTT. The encoded protein is CASFGASTDTQYF. The J gene is TRBJ2-3, the V gene TRBV6-5; either TRBD1 or TRBD2 may fit D (5 bases each). The CDR3 covers 13 residues. Germline V lookup: CDR1 MNHEY, CDR2 SVGAGI. Deletions cut 8 bases from V and 0 bases from J, with 9 bases between.

This chain uses TRBV6-5 with TRBJ1-1; D is unclear. The CDR3 is 14 residues long. V lost 2 bases to trimming and J lost 1 base, with 8 bases between them. The germline CDR1 and CDR2 sequences are MNHEY and SVGAGI. The CDR3 DNA reads as TGTGCCAGCAGTTACCGGCCGGGGAACACTGAAGCTTTCTTT. Its translation: CASSYRPGNTEAFF.

The CDR3 spells CASTGDNEQFF. The DNA of the CDR3 is TGTGCCAGCACGGGGGACAATGAGCAGTTCTTC. The chain couples TRBV18 to TRBJ2-1, with D perhaps TRBD2 (6 bases). The CDR3 is made up of 11 amino acids. Germline V gives CDR1 KGHSH, CDR2 LQKENI. The ends were cut back, 8 bases at V and 5 bases at J, with 7 bases in the middle.

This chain connects TRBV5-1 to TRBJ2-3; 7 bases fit TRBD2. Germline V CDR1 and CDR2: SGHRS, YFSETQ. The CDR3 consists of 17 residues. The ends lost 0 bases at V and 0 bases at J; junction bases unmatched: 7. CDR3 loop: CASSLAAVSGSTDTQYF. Here the CDR3 DNA reads TGCGCCAGCAGCTTGGCCGCGGTTAGCGGGAGCACAGATACGCAGTATTTT.

The chain links TRBV2 to TRBJ1-5; D is perhaps TRBD1 (5 bases). V was trimmed by 2 bases and J by 2 bases, leaving 7 bases between them. This CDR3 region has 14 residues. Germline CDR1 is SNHLY and CDR2 is FYNNEI. The CDR3 nucleotides read TGTGCCAGCAGTGAACAGGGAGGCAATCAGCCCCAGCATTTT. Encoded protein: CASSEQGGNQPQHF. Supplemented by reference TRBV2 and TRBJ1-5, the full variable domain reads EPEVTQTPSHQVTQMGQEVILRCVPISNHLYFYWYRQILGQKVEFLVSFYNNEISEKSEIFDDQFSVERPDGSNFTLKIRSTKLEDSAMYFCASSEQGGNQPQHFGDGTRLSIL.

The chain has TRBV7-3 and TRBJ2-1, with 12 bases identical to TRBD2. The trim removed 4 bases at V and 6 bases at J, leaving 13 bases unmatched. This CDR3 region has 18 residues. The germline V gene has CDR1 SGHTA and CDR2 FQGTGA. CDR3 sequence (DNA): TGTGCCAGCAGCTCACAAAAGACTAGCGGGAGATCATGCAATGAGCAGTTCTTC. Its protein product is CASSSQKTSGRSCNEQFF.

About this clone: Mismatch with germline at one junction end may stem from a read error. The chain combines TRBV7-2 with TRBJ2-2; 10 bases match TRBD2. This CDR3 is 14 amino acids long. Germline values: CDR1 SGHTA, CDR2 FQGNSA. DNA for the CDR3: TGTGCCAGCAGCGTAGCGGGAGGCACCGGGGAGCTGTTTTTT. It translates to CASSVAGGTGELFF.

V and J are TRBV20-1 and TRBJ1-1; possibly TRBD1 for D (5 bases). CDR3 length: 11 residues. Germline CDR1 DFQATT, CDR2 SNEGSKA (reference sequence). The germline V and J ends were trimmed by 2 bases and 4 bases, with 5 bases remaining between them. DNA for the CDR3: TGCAGTGCTAGACAGGGCACTGAAGCTTTCTTT. It translates to CSARQGTEAFF.

This clone was counted only a few times. The chain has TRBV28 and TRBJ2-7; weak D call: TRBD2 (6 bases). Germline V gene data show CDR1 as MDHEN and CDR2 as SYDVKM. The V and J ends lost 5 bases and 4 bases respectively, with 18 bases between them. There are 15 residues in the CDR3. Here the CDR3 DNA reads TGTGCCAGCAGTCCGCCGGGGCCGGGGGATTACGAGCAGTACTTC. Translating gives CASSPPGPGDYEQYF.

The chain has TRBV6-5 and TRBJ2-5, with 7 bases identical to TRBD2. The CDR3 has 15 amino acids. CDR1 is MNHEY and CDR2 is SVGAGI in the germline V gene. The V gene end was trimmed by 2 bases and the J gene end by 4 bases; junction bases not matched to a gene: 7. DNA for the CDR3: TGTGCCAGCAGTTACGGGCAGCAGCGGGGAGAGACCCAGTACTTC. It translates to CASSYGQQRGETQYF.

The chain joins TRBV10-3 to TRBJ2-7; 9 positions agree with TRBD1. J was trimmed by 4 bases and V by 6 bases; bases with no gene match: 7. Per germline, CDR1 ENHRY and CDR2 SYGVKD. This CDR3 spans 14 amino acids. This CDR3 reads CAISPGQGLYEQYF. In DNA form, the CDR3 reads TGTGCCATCAGCCCGGGACAGGGCCTTTACGAGCAGTACTTC.

This chain connects TRBV19 to TRBJ1-1; TRBD1 is a possible D gene (6 bases). Trimming shortened V by 3 bases and J by 1 base, and 12 bases separated the two germline ends. CDR3 size: 15 residues. Germline lookup yields CDR1 LNHDA and CDR2 SQIVND (reference sequence). The CDR3 DNA reads as TGTGCCAGTAGTATCATGGGGGGCCCGAACACTGAAGCTTTCTTT. It is translated as CASSIMGGPNTEAFF.

The genes are TRBV19 and TRBJ1-1, with D possibly being TRBD1 (5 bases). V lost 7 bases and J lost 4, with 16 bases in between. There are 14 residues in the CDR3. The germline V gene has CDR1 LNHDA and CDR2 SQIVND (reference sequence). CDR3 sequence reads: CASTVGEGSTEAFF. The CDR3 DNA reads as TGTGCCAGTACCGTGGGGGAGGGGAGCACTGAAGCTTTCTTT.

This clone has a handful of counts. The chain couples TRBV7-3 to TRBJ1-2; 8 bases align to TRBD1. V was clipped by 5 bases and J by 7 bases; unmatched bases: 6. The V gene's germline CDR1 is SGHTA and CDR2 FQGTGA. The length of the CDR3 is 13 residues. The CDR3 DNA reads TGTGCCAGCAGCCCAGGACAGGGCCTTGGCTACACCTTC. It is translated as CASSPGQGLGYTF.

V usage is TRBV4-3 and J usage is TRBJ1-1; D is ambiguous. There are 13 residues in the CDR3. The germline CDR1 and CDR2 sequences are LGHNA and YSLEER. V was clipped by 4 bases and J by 5 bases, with 11 bases between them. CDR3 protein: CASSLQAGTEAFF. CDR3 in DNA: TGCGCCAGCAGCCTTCAAGCGGGGACTGAAGCTTTCTTT.

This rearrangement joins TRBV3-1 (or the pseudogene TRBV3-2) to TRBJ2-7, with D hard to call. There are 12 residues in the CDR3. Germline V gene data show CDR1 as LGHDT and CDR2 as YNNKEL (reference sequence). The V and J ends lost 3 bases and 4 bases respectively, with 7 bases between them. CDR3 amino acids: CASSHTFYEQYF. CDR3 sequence (DNA): TGTGCCAGCAGCCACACCTTTTACGAGCAGTACTTC.

The chain has TRBV6-6 and TRBJ1-2; possibly TRBD1 for D (5 bases). Germline V gene data show CDR1 as MNHNY and CDR2 as SVGAGI (reference sequence). The CDR3 runs 14 residues. The V and J ends lost 5 bases and 6 bases respectively, with 16 bases between them. CDR3 sequence (DNA): TGTGCCAGCAGTGTTTTCAGCAGGGATGATGGCTACACCTTC. Translation: CASSVFSRDDGYTF.

This clone appeared a single time. The chain carries TRBV10-3 and TRBJ2-5, with 7 bases that match TRBD1. CDR1 is ENHRY and CDR2 is SYGVKD in the germline V gene. This CDR3 has 14 residues. V lost 6 bases, J lost 0 bases, and 4 bases stayed unmatched. Written as DNA, the CDR3 is TGTGCCATCAGGGCCAGGGGGAACCAAGAGACCCAGTACTTC. Translated, it gives CAIRARGNQETQYF.

The V and J genes are TRBV2 and TRBJ1-6, with D possibly being TRBD1 (5 bases). Trimming removed 6 bases from V and 7 bases from J, with 13 bases in between. Germline loops: CDR1 SNHLY, CDR2 FYNNEI. The CDR3 loop spans 14 amino acids. The CDR3 DNA reads TGTGCCAGCAGCCTACGGGGCCTGAATTCACCCCTCCACTTT. Its protein product is CASSLRGLNSPLHF.

The V call is TRBV7-3, the J call TRBJ2-1; 14 bases align to TRBD2. Germline V lookup: CDR1 SGHTA, CDR2 FQGTGA. Trimming cost V 5 bases and J 10 bases; bases outside gene matches: 7. The CDR3 spans 15 residues. This CDR3 is CASSPGLAGAREQFF. CDR3 coding DNA: TGTGCCAGCAGCCCGGGACTAGCGGGAGCTCGGGAGCAGTTCTTC.

For this clone: Other DNA variants within this sample encode the same CDR3. The V and J genes are TRBV5-1 and TRBJ1-1; perhaps TRBD1 as D (6 bases). V lost 0 bases to trimming and J lost 5 bases, with 14 bases between them. Germline-derived CDR1 and CDR2 are SGHRS and YFSETQ. CDR3 length: 15 amino acids. The CDR3 is CASSLEGRGGTEAFF. The CDR3 coding sequence is TGCGCCAGCAGCTTGGAGGGCAGGGGTGGGACTGAAGCTTTCTTT.

The genes are TRBV7-2 and TRBJ1-1; no clear D gene. The V end lost 5 bases, the J end lost 0 bases, and 10 bases lay between the germline ends. CDR1 SGHTA and CDR2 FQGNSA come from the germline V gene. There are 14 residues in the CDR3. The CDR3 region is CASSLDYMNTEAFF. CDR3 sequence (DNA): TGTGCCAGCAGCCTGGATTATATGAACACTGAAGCTTTCTTT.

The chain combines TRBV29-1 with TRBJ1-5; D is possibly TRBD1 (6 bases). The CDR3 loop spans 14 amino acids. The V and J ends lost 3 bases and 0 bases respectively, with 9 bases between them. Per the germline V gene, CDR1 is SQVTM and CDR2 is ANQGSEA. The CDR3 nucleotides read TGCAGCGTTGACGGGGGGCCTAGCAATCAGCCCCAGCATTTT. It codes for CSVDGGPSNQPQHF.

The chain carries TRBV5-1 and TRBJ1-4; 7 positions agree with TRBD1. Germline V gene data show CDR1 as SGHRS and CDR2 as YFSETQ. The V gene end was trimmed by 3 bases and the J gene end by 0 bases; junction bases not matched to a gene: 2. The CDR3 length is 15 residues. The CDR3 nucleotides read TGCGCCAGCAGCTGGGACAGTTCAACTAATGAAAAACTGTTTTTT. This encodes CASSWDSSTNEKLFF.

This clone was detected only a few times. This chain joins TRBV27 and TRBJ2-1; D might be TRBD1 (6 bases). V dropped 5 bases and J dropped 8 bases, with 13 bases sitting between them. Looked up from germline, CDR1 is MNHEY and CDR2 is SMNVEV (reference sequence). The CDR3 sequence is 13 residues long. As DNA, the CDR3 is TGTGCCAGCAGTACGGGCCCAGGGGATGAGCAGTTCTTC. Amino acid sequence: CASSTGPGDEQFF.

This clone was detected only once. The DNA for the CDR3 is TGCAGCGTTGATAGGGGGTTAAGCAGTGAGCAGTTCTTC. Translation: CSVDRGLSSEQFF. V and J are TRBV29-1 and TRBJ2-1; D possibly corresponds to TRBD1 (6 bases). Trimming cost V 3 bases and J 9 bases, with 15 bases left between them. The CDR3 length is 13 residues. Germline CDR1 and CDR2: SQVTM and ANQGSEA.

This chain uses TRBV15 with TRBJ1-1; no clear D. Trimming stripped 1 base from V and 10 bases from J, with 7 bases between. The CDR3 loop spans 11 amino acids. Germline V gene lookup returns CDR1 LNHNV and CDR2 YYDKDF (reference sequence). CDR3 in DNA: TGTGCCACCAGCAGAGGGGAGAGAGCTTTCTTT. As protein: CATSRGERAFF.

This clone was detected only a few times. V is TRBV29-1 and J is TRBJ2-1; D ambiguous. The V end lost 2 bases, the J end lost 6 bases, and 8 bases lay between the germline ends. From germline, CDR1 is SQVTM and CDR2 ANQGSEA. This CDR3 contains 12 residues. CDR3 in amino acids: CSVESVANEQFF. The CDR3, as DNA: TGCAGCGTTGAAAGTGTAGCCAATGAGCAGTTCTTC.

This chain uses TRBV5-4 with TRBJ2-7, with 10 bases identical to TRBD2. V lost 5 bases, J lost 3 bases, and 5 bases stayed unmatched. CDR1 SGHNT and CDR2 YYREEE come from the germline V gene (reference sequence). The CDR3 covers 14 residues. In DNA, the CDR3 is TGTGCCAGCAGTCCATCTAGCGGGAGCTACGAGCAGTACTTC. It codes for CASSPSSGSYEQYF.

V is TRBV4-2 and J is TRBJ1-4, with 7 positions matching TRBD1. The trim removed 3 bases at V and 7 bases at J, leaving 8 bases unmatched. Germline CDR1 is LGHNA and CDR2 is YNFKEQ. This CDR3 has 15 amino acids. CDR3 loop: CASSQKQGKGEKLFF. CDR3 nucleotide sequence: TGTGCCAGCAGCCAGAAACAGGGGAAGGGTGAAAAACTGTTTTTT.

This clone was picked up a small number of times. This sequence joins TRBV15 and TRBJ2-1; the match to TRBD2 covers 13 bases. Germline V gives CDR1 LNHNV, CDR2 YYDKDF (reference sequence). Trimming took 6 bases from V and 8 from J; bases not matched to a gene: 4. The CDR3 sequence is 14 residues long. The CDR3 spells CATRTSGRFDEQFF. For the CDR3, the DNA is TGTGCCACCAGGACTAGCGGGAGGTTCGATGAGCAGTTCTTC.